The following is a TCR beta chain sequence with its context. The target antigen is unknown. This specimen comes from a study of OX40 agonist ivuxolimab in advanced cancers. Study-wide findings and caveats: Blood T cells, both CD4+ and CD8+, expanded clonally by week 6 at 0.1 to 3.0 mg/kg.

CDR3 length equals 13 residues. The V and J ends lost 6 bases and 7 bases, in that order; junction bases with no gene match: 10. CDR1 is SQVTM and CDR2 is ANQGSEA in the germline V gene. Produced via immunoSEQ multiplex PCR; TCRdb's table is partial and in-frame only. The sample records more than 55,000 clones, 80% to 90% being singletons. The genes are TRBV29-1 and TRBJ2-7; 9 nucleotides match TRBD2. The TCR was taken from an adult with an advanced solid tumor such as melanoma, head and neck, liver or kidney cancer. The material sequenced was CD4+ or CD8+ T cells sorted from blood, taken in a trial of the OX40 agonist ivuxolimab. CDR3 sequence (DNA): TGCAGCGTGGCCATAGCGGGAGCGGCGGAGCAGTACTTC. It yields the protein CSVAIAGAAEQYF.